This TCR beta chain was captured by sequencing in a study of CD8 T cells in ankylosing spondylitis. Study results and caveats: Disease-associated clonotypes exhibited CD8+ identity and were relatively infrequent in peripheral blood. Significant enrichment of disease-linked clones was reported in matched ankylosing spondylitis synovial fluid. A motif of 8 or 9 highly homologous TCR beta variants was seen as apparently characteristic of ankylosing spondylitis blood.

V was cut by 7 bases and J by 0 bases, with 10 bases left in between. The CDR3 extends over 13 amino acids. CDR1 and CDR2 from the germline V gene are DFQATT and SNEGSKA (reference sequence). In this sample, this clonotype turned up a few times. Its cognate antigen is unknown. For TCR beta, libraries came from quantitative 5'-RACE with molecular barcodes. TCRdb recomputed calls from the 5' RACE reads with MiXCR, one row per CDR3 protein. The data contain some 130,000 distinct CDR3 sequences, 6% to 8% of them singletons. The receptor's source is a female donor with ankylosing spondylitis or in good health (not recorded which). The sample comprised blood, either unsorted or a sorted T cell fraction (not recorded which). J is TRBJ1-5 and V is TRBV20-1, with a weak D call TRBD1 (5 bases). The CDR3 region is CSVQVYSNQPQHF. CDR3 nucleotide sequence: TGCAGTGTACAGGTCTATAGCAATCAGCCCCAGCATTTT.